The sequence of this T cell receptor beta chain was determined in a study of blood T cells in healthy people across ages. V lost 5 bases and J 5 bases, leaving 6 bases between the germline ends. This CDR3 comprises 11 residues. Germline V gene data show CDR1 as KGHDR and CDR2 as SFDVKD. With a J-beta primer mix and a sample-barcoded 5' primer, a second PCR ran 7 to 11 cycles. TCRdb re-called the 5' RACE reads through MiXCR, storing one row per CDR3 protein. The data contain 800,000 or so distinct CDR3 sequences, 25% of them singletons. These records were also assigned to another study, of T cells of mothers and their children. From that report: The second PCR used the M1S primer, and this primer added sample barcodes and 2-4 random nucleotides.

The sequence derives from a boy aged 10-17 years in good health. The sequenced material came from blood. The V call is TRBV24-1, the J call TRBJ2-7, with D unresolved. For the CDR3, the DNA is TGTGCCACCAGTGCGGGCCACGAGCAGTACTTC. Amino acid sequence: CATSAGHEQYF.